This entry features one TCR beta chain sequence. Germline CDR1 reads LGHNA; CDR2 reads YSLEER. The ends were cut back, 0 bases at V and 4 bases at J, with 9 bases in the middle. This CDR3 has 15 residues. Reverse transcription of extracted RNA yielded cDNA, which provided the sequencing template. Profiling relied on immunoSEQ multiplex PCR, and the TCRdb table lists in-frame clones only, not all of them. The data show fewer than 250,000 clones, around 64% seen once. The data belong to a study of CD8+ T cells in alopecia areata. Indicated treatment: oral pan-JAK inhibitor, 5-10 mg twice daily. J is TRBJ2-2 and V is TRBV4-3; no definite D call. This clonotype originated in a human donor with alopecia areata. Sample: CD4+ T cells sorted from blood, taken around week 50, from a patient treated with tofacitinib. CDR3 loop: CASSQDLQVTGELFF. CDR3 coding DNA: TGCGCCAGCAGCCAAGATCTTCAGGTCACCGGGGAGCTGTTTTTT.